This record looks at one T cell receptor beta chain sequence and its context. The data belong to a study of blood T cell repertoires in COVID-19. About the research overall: The samples span acute and convalescent COVID-19 from the United States, Italy and Spain.

As processed by the authors: Nucleated cell counts were estimated from reference gene primer amplification. Assay used: immunoSEQ multiplex PCR; TCRdb lists only in-frame clones, some missing. V, J and clone size are those of that table, while D and trimming were read from the DNA. The sample gives more than 90,000 clones, roughly four fifths of which show up once; roughly 4% is in the top ten. This CDR3 spans 12 amino acids. Trimming left V 5 bases short and J 4 bases short, with 9 bases between. From germline, CDR1 is SGHRS and CDR2 YFSETQ. The rearrangement joins TRBV5-1 to TRBJ1-2, with D unresolved. Sequencing used peripheral blood. This receptor was obtained from a man in his 60s with acute or convalescent COVID-19. CDR3 region: CASRPSFYGYTF. CDR3 DNA sequence: TGCGCCAGCAGACCCAGTTTCTATGGCTACACCTTC.